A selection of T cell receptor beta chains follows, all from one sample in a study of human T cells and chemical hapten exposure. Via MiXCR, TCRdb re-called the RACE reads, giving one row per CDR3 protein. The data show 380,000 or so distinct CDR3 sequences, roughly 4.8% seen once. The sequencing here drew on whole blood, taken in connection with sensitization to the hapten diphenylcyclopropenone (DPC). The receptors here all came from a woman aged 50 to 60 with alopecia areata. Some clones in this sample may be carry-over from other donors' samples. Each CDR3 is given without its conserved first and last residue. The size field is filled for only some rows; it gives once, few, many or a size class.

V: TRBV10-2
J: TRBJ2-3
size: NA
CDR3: ASSDLAGVTDTQY

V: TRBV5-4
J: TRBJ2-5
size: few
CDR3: ASSIDRETQY

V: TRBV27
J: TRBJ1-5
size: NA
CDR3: ASSLGYNQPQH

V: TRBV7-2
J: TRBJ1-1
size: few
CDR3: ASSLDRWSANTEAF

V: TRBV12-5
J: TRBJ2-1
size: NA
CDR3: ASGKGMSGNEQF

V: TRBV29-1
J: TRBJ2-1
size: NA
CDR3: SVDGLRGDEQF

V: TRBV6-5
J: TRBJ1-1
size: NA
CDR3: ASSYSPGLNTEAF

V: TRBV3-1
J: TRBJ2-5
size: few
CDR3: ASSQDRRIREAQY

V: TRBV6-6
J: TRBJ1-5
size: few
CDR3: ASSPPGTGGRGNQPQH

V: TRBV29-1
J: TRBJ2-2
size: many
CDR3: SVGQEWNTGELF

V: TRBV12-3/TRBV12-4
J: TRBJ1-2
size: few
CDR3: ASTLGQGLYGYT

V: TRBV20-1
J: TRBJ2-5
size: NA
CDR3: SAGDLAGAGETQY

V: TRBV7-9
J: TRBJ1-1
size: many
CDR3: ASSYPTEAF